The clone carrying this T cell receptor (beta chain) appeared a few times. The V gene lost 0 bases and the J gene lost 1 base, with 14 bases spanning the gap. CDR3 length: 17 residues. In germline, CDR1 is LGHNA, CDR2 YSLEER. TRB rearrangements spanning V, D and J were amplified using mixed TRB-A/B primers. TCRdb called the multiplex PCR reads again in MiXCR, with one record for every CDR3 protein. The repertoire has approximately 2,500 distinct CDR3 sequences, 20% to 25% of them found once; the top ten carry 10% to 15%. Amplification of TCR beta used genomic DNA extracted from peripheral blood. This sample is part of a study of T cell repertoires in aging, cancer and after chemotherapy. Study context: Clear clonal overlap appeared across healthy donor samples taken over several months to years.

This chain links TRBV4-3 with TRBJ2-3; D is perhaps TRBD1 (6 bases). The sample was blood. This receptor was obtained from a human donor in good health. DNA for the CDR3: TGCGCCAGCAGCCAAGATCAGACAGGTCTGGGCACAGATACGCAGTATTTT. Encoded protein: CASSQDQTGLGTDTQYF.